The next 10 T cell receptor beta chains were all read from a single sample in a study of neurological immune-mediated disorders. Each CDR3 protein gets one entry after TCRdb re-called the 5' RACE reads with MiXCR. This table has about 55,000 distinct CDR3 sequences, 3% to 4.5% appearing once. The sequenced sample consisted of PBMCs. Every receptor here comes from a man aged 25 to 40 with multiple sclerosis.

This clonotype was found many times. The chain carries TRBV27 and TRBJ1-5; the D is unclear. Germline CDR1 MNHEY, CDR2 SMNVEV (reference sequence). Trimming removed 3 bases at V and 0 bases at J, with 6 bases between. This CDR3 is 14 amino acids long. The CDR3: CASSLADSNQPQHF. In DNA, the CDR3 is TGTGCCAGCAGTTTGGCGGATAGCAATCAGCCCCAGCATTTT.

This clonotype was seen a few times. This CDR3 reads CASSYNLGITSTDTQYF. CDR3 DNA sequence: TGTGCCAGCAGTTACAATCTTGGCATCACTAGCACAGATACGCAGTATTTT. The chain is built from TRBV6-5 and TRBJ2-3, with D hard to call. V was clipped by 2 bases and J by 0 bases, with 15 bases between them. Germline CDR1 and CDR2: MNHEY and SVGAGI. The CDR3 sequence is 17 residues long.

This clonotype was seen ten or more times. The chain is built from TRBV5-6 and TRBJ2-2, with D tentatively TRBD1 (5 bases). Trimming took 4 bases from V and 10 from J, leaving 14 bases between them. The CDR3 length is 13 residues. The germline V gene has CDR1 SGHDT and CDR2 YYEEEE. CDR3 in amino acids: CASSITVDKELFF. Here the CDR3 DNA reads TGTGCCAGCAGCATCACTGTGGACAAGGAGCTGTTTTTT.

This clonotype was seen at least ten times. V is TRBV20-1 and J is TRBJ2-1, with TRBD2 identical over 9 bases. Germline V gene sequence: CDR1 DFQATT, CDR2 SNEGSKA (reference sequence). The CDR3 consists of 15 residues. With V trimmed by 2 bases and J by 7 bases, 9 bases remained unmatched. The CDR3 DNA reads TGCAGTGCTAGAATACCGGGACTAGCCTCTAATGAGCAGTTCTTC. It specifies CSARIPGLASNEQFF.

This clonotype appeared many times. The V gene is TRBV11-3, the J gene TRBJ1-1, with 8 bases fitting TRBD1. Germline assignment: CDR1 SGHNT and CDR2 YENEEA. The trim removed 2 bases at V and 8 bases at J, leaving 7 bases unmatched. This CDR3 region has 14 residues. The CDR3 region is CASSLHPTGAEAFF. The CDR3 DNA sequence: TGTGCCAGCAGCTTACACCCGACAGGGGCGGAAGCTTTCTTT.

In its sample, this clonotype was seen many times. The rearrangement joins TRBV11-2 to TRBJ2-1; D gene ambiguous. The CDR3 contains 17 residues. Germline V gene data show CDR1 as SGHAT and CDR2 as FQNNGV. The V and J ends lost 5 bases and 9 bases respectively, with 26 bases between them. CDR3 nucleotides: TGTGCCAGCAGCCCAAGGGTAACGATCGGTGGTTTCAGTGAGCAGTTCTTC. Its translation is CASSPRVTIGGFSEQFF.

At least ten counts were recorded for this clonotype. This sequence joins TRBV29-1 and TRBJ1-2, with no clear D. The CDR3 loop spans 11 amino acids. The V end lost 3 bases, the J end lost 8 bases, and 10 bases lay between the germline ends. The germline CDR1 and CDR2 sequences are SQVTM and ANQGSEA. CDR3 coding DNA: TGCAGCGTTGAGGATTGGGGAGGCTACACCTTC. Translation gives CSVEDWGGYTF.

This clonotype has ten or more counts. The chain has TRBV12-3 or TRBV12-4 and TRBJ2-5; no clear D. V gave up 2 bases and J gave up 2 bases, with 9 bases separating them. The CDR3 has 14 amino acids. CDR3 DNA: TGTGCCAGCAGTTTAATGGCCGTTCAAGAGACCCAGTACTTC. Translation gives CASSLMAVQETQYF.

This clonotype was detected many times. The chain recombines TRBV20-1 with TRBJ2-2, with D tentatively TRBD1 (5 bases). Per germline, CDR1 DFQATT and CDR2 SNEGSKA (reference sequence). This CDR3 region has 16 residues. Trimming pared 0 bases from V and 4 bases from J, leaving 15 bases between. In DNA, the CDR3 is TGCAGTGCTAGAGATCTCGCAGGGTCGCGCACCGGGGAGCTGTTTTTT. This codes for CSARDLAGSRTGELFF.

This clonotype was seen ten or more times. The CDR3 DNA reads TGCAGTGCTAGGGCACAGGGGCGCATGAACACTGAAGCTTTCTTT. Its translation is CSARAQGRMNTEAFF. V usage is TRBV20-1 and J usage is TRBJ1-1; 7 bases align to TRBD1. From germline, CDR1 is DFQATT and CDR2 SNEGSKA (reference sequence). This CDR3 spans 15 amino acids. The J segment lost 0 bases and the V segment lost 3 bases, leaving 7 bases of the junction unmatched.